The TCR beta chain under discussion was sequenced for a study of T cell responses to AZD1222 COVID-19 vaccine listed by TCRdb under 2021. Notes on the research overall: A total of 230 to 250 trial participants underwent TCR sequencing, of whom 207 had received two doses of AZD1222 and some 26 had received two doses of the MenACWY control vaccine. Trial participants were enrolled by age into 18-55, 56-69 and 70-plus year subgroups, with around 150, 28 and 57 TCR-sequenced participants respectively. The investigation overall reported the following: Vaccine-associated CD4 TCRs spanned the whole spike protein, with dominant responses in regions 160-218 and 743-854. Spike-specific TCR breadth and depth rose significantly after two AZD1222 doses compared with day 0 and with MenACWY recipients. Participants were mostly white British and included more females than males, and it was suggested by the authors that clonal diversity may have been underestimated. Because no day 14 peak-response samples were available, the repertoires could be characterized only after the peak T cell response. Reportedly, close to half of the unique spike-specific TCRs recognized epitopes lying outside the regions that are mutated in the B.1.351 and B.1.1.7 variants. In the small 56-69-year group, the increase in depth fell short of significance, most likely because of low power. Conclusions about previously exposed vaccinees are limited, since just a handful of AZD1222 recipients were seropositive for SARS-CoV-2 at baseline.

The CDR3 regions of human TCRbeta chains were analyzed by immunosequencing. The source study handled its data this way. TCRs in the repertoires were compared against a reference library of SARS-CoV-2-specific TCRs that had been generated with the MIRA antigen-specificity platform. Breadth meant the fraction of unique TCRs that were SARS-CoV-2-associated, whereas depth meant the fraction of total T cells that were SARS-CoV-2-associated. Each spike-specific TCR was assigned to its reactive spike region and to a CD4 or CD8 class using the MIRA data. Log10-transformed breadth and depth values were compared by one-way ANOVA with Sidak's multiple comparisons tests. TCRdb obtained this table from immuneACCESS and retained in-frame rearrangements with V and J assigned. These tables miss some clones; where compared with another copy, unresolved V genes account for less than half of the shortfall, and the remainder is unexplained. V, J and clone size are those of that table, while D and trimming were read from the DNA. In this sample the table shows about 150,000 clones, 92% of which occur a single time. Of the sample, 3% to 4% is held by the ten largest clones.

Reading the label with the study, this specimen's time point is: about 28 days (+/-7) after the second vaccine dose. AZD1222 recipients with second doses at about 4 weeks or about 12 weeks were pooled, because spike-specific TCR depth and breadth did not differ between schedules. Vaccinee samples came from UK trials COV001 and COV002, including a single-blind randomized controlled phase 2/3 trial of AZD1222 (ChAdOx1 nCoV-19) in healthy adults. For TCRbeta chain sequencing, PBMC samples were collected from trial participants at day 0 and at day 28 after the second dose. On this clone: Its antigen specificity is not known. Base quality data are lacking; no much larger clone is found one base away.

After removal of 6 bases from V and 4 bases from J, the junction retains 7 bases not matched to a gene. The germline V gene (reference sequence) gives CDR1 as WNHNN and CDR2 as SYGVQD. CDR3 length: 14 amino acids, cysteine to phenylalanine. Only CDR3 DNA is held: 42 bases, read in frame from base 1. The sequences come from peripheral blood, collected 28 days after the second AZD1222 dose. The rearranged chain carries TRBV10-1 and TRBJ1-1; 8 bases in the junction line up with TRBD1. The source is an adult who received the AZD1222 COVID-19 vaccine. The nucleotides read TGCGCCAGCAGGGCCGGACAGGGAAGCACTGAAGCTTTCTTT. Its translation is CASRAGQGSTEAFF.